The T cell receptor beta chain described here comes from a study of T-cell memory formation after mild COVID-19. Study results and caveats: Among clones contracting day 15 to 85, CD4/CD8 was balanced, whereas later expanders leaned CD4+. Some responding clones appeared in pre-infection memory, suggesting cross-reactive memory joined.

J lost 9 bases, V lost 3 bases, and 2 bases had no gene match. Germline V gene lookup returns CDR1 SGHTA and CDR2 FQGNSA. There are 12 residues in the CDR3. TCRdb re-analysed the 5' RACE reads in MiXCR, keeping a single row per CDR3 protein. The sample has approximately 560,000 distinct CDR3 sequences, 15% to 20% seen once. This clonotype appeared a few times. Antigen: not known. V and J are TRBV7-2 and TRBJ2-1; 7 bases match TRBD1. This clonotype was sampled from an adult woman who had mild COVID-19 (a few samples of this study predate the infection). Cell type and time point are not known. Specimen: PBMCs or a T cell subset sorted from them (not recorded which). CDR3 residues: CASSLTGLEQFF. Here the CDR3 DNA reads TGTGCCAGCAGCTTGACAGGGCTTGAGCAGTTCTTC. The full variable domain, in which reference TRBV7-2 and TRBJ2-1 provide the parts outside the CDR3, is GAGVSQSPSNKVTEKGKDVELRCDPISGHTALYWYRQSLGQGLEFLIYFQGNSAPDKSGLPSDRFSAERTGGSVSTLTIQRTQQEDSAVYLCASSLTGLEQFFGPGTRLTVL.